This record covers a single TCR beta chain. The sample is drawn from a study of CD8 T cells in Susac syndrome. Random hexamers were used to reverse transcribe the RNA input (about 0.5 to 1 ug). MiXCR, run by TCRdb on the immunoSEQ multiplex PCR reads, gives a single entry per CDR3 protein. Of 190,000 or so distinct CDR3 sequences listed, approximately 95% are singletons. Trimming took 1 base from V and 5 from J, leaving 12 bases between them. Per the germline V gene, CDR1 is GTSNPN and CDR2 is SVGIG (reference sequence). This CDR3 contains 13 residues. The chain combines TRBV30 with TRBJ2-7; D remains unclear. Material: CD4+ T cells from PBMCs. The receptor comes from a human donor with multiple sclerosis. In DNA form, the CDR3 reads TGTGCCTGGAGTGGCCGGCCGCAGCACGAGCAGTACTTC. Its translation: CAWSGRPQHEQYF.